The clone carrying this T cell receptor (beta chain) was counted between two and nine times. The antigen is not known. The data stem from a study of early T cells in non-severe SARS-CoV-2 infection. In the study overall: Chains were not paired, and sequencing was done on bulk RNA from unsorted whole blood.

General observations from the study: Database matching using VDJdb favored anti-spike CD8 responses, with private and CD4 specificities left missing.

Unique molecular identifiers were added to individual cDNA molecules. TCRdb reprocessed the 5' RACE reads with MiXCR, giving one entry per CDR3 protein. The sample lists 85,000 to 100,000 distinct CDR3 sequences, approximately 9.9% occurring once. The source material was whole blood, sampled at baseline. The sequence was obtained from an adult who was a healthcare worker with PCR-confirmed SARS-CoV-2 infection or an uninfected control (not recorded which).

As DNA, the CDR3 is TGCAGTGCCCGACGAGGCGGAGCGTCCCAGCATTTT. It translates to CSARRGGASQHF. The chain uses TRBV20-1 and TRBJ1-5; D is unclear. This CDR3 has 12 amino acids. Germline CDR1 and CDR2: DFQATT and SNEGSKA (reference sequence). V was shortened by 6 bases and J by 11 bases, with 17 bases between the two germline ends.